A single sample is the source of the 3 T cell receptor beta chains below, sequenced in a study of blood T cell repertoires in COVID-19. Assay: immunoSEQ multiplex PCR; the TCRdb copy retains only in-frame clones and omits some. The sample has about 170,000 clones; roughly 90% are singletons. Sequencing was carried out using peripheral blood. The source is a man aged 45-60 years with acute or convalescent COVID-19.

The CDR3 sequence is CAISELGLFGQGKDQPQHF. In DNA, the CDR3 is TGTGCCATCAGTGAGCTCGGACTTTTTGGACAGGGTAAGGATCAGCCCCAGCATTTT. The rearrangement uses TRBV10-3 and TRBJ1-5, with 8 positions matching TRBD1. V lost 2 bases to trimming and J lost 5 bases; unmatched junction nucleotides: 17. The CDR3 is 19 residues long. Germline CDR1 and CDR2: ENHRY and SYGVKD.

Here the CDR3 reads CAGKGQYNSPLHF. The CDR3 DNA follows: TGTGCCGGAAAAGGACAGTATAATTCACCCCTCCACTTT. The rearrangement links TRBV28 to TRBJ1-6, with D perhaps matching TRBD1 (6 bases). The germline V gene encodes CDR1 MDHEN and CDR2 SYDVKM. The CDR3 totals 13 residues. V was pared by 11 bases and J by 4 bases, with 12 bases between. The complete variable domain, with remaining parts taken from reference TRBV28 and TRBJ1-6, reads DVKVTQSSRYLVKRTGEKVFLECVQDMDHENMFWYRQDPGLGLRLIYFSYDVKMKEKGDIPEGYSVSREKKERFSLILESASTNQTSMYLCAGKGQYNSPLHFGNGTRLTVT.

The chain links TRBV14 to TRBJ2-7, with TRBD2 matching 12 bases. V was pared by 4 bases and J by 3 bases, with 1 base of the junction left unmatched. The germline V gene has CDR1 SGHDN and CDR2 FVKESK. The CDR3 extends over 14 amino acids. The CDR3 nucleotides are TGTGCCAGCAGCCCGGGACTAGCGGGCTACGAGCAGTACTTC. This codes for CASSPGLAGYEQYF.